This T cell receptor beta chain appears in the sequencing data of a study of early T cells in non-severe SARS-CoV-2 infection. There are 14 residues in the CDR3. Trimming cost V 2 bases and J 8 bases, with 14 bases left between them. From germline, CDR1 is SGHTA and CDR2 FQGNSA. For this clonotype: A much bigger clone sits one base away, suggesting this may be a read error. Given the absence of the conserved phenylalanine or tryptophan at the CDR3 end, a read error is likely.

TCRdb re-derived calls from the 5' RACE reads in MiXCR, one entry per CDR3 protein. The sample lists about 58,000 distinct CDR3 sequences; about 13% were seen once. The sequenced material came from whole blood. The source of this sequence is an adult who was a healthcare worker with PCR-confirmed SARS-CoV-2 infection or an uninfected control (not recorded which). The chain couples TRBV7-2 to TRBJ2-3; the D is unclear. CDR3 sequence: CASSLSQARVTQYS. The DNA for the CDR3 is TGTGCCAGCAGCTTATCCCAGGCGAGAGTTACGCAGTATTCT.